This record covers a single TCR beta chain. Its specificity is unknown. These data belong to a study of Ad26.COV2.S vaccination and SARS-CoV-2 variants. Study outcomes and limitations: People who got the vaccine or the placebo had similar non-spike TCR breadth.

Treatment in this sample: approximately 18 received Ad26.COV2.S at low or high dose, single or two shots; 5 received placebo; per-sample allocation not given. Material that was analyzed had been drawn on day 63 after the first vaccine or placebo injection. Immunization relied on an Ad26 vector, which expressed Wuhan-strain SARS-CoV-2 spike. Trimming removed 2 bases at V and 2 bases at J, with 16 bases between. From germline, CDR1 is SGHRS and CDR2 YFSETQ. The CDR3 length is 16 residues. Libraries were prepared by immunoSEQ multiplex PCR; TCRdb keeps only in-frame clonotypes and omits some of them. The sample has about 250,000 clones; about 89% are singletons.

The V call is TRBV5-1, the J call TRBJ2-5, with a possible D match to TRBD2 (6 bases). Sequencing was performed on peripheral blood, taken in a trial of Ad26.COV2.S vaccine versus placebo. The clonotype originates from a person between 18 and 65 years old who received the Ad26.COV2.S COVID-19 vaccine or a placebo. CDR3 in amino acids: CASSFSPYGGQETQYF. The DNA of the CDR3 is TGCGCCAGCAGCTTCTCCCCCTACGGGGGACAAGAGACCCAGTACTTC.